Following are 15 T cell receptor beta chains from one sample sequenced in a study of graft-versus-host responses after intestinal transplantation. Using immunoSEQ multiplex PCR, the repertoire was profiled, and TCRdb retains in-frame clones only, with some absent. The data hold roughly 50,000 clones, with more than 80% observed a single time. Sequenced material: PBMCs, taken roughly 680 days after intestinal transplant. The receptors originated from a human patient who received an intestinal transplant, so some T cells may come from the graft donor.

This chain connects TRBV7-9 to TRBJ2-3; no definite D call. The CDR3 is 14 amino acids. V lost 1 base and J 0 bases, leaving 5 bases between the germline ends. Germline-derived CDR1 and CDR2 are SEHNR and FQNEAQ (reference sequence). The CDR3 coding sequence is TGTGCCAGCAGCTTAGTACCTAGCACAGATACGCAGTATTTT. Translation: CASSLVPSTDTQYF. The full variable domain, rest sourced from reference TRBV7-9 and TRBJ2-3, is DTGVSQNPRHKITKRGQNVTFRCDPISEHNRLYWYRQTLGQGPEFLTYFQNEAQLEKSRLLSDRFSAERPKGSFSTLEIQRTEQGDSAMYLCASSLVPSTDTQYFGPGTRLTVL.

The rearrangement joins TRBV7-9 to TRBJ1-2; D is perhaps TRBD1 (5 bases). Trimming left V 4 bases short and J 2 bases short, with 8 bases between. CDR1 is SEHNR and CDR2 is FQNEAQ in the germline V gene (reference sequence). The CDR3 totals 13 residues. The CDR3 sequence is CASSSRDNYGYTF. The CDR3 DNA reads TGTGCCAGCAGCTCACGGGACAACTATGGCTACACCTTC.

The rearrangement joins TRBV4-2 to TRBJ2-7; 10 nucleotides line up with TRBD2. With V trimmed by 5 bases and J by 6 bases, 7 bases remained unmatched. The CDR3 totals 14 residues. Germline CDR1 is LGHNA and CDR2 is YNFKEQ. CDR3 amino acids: CASSLSGGASEQYF. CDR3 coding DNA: TGTGCCAGCAGCTTAAGCGGGGGGGCCTCCGAGCAGTACTTC.

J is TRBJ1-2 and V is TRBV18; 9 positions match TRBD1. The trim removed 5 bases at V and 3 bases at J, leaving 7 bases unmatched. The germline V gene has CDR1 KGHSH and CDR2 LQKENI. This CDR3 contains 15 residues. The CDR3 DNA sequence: TGTGCCAGCTCATTTACAGGGGGCAAAGACTATGGCTACACCTTC. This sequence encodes CASSFTGGKDYGYTF.

CDR3 coding DNA: TGCGCCAGCAGCTGGACCGACAGGGACTATGGCTACACCTTC. Protein: CASSWTDRDYGYTF. V is TRBV5-1 and J is TRBJ1-2; 7 nucleotides line up with TRBD1. CDR3 length: 14 amino acids. Germline CDR1 is SGHRS and CDR2 is YFSETQ. V shed 3 bases and J 3 bases; nucleotides not matched to a gene: 5.

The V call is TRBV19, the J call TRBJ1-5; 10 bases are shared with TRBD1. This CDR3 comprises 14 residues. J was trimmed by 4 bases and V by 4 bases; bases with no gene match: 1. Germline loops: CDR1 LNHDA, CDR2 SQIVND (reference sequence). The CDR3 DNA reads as TGTGCCAGTAGTACGGGACAGGGGAATCAGCCCCAGCATTTT. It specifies CASSTGQGNQPQHF.

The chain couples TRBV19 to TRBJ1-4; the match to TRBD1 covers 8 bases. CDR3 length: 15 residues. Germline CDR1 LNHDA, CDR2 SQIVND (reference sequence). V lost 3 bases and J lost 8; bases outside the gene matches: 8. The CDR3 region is CASSIGGRGLEKLFF. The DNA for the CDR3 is TGTGCCAGTAGTATCGGAGGCAGGGGGCTCGAAAAACTGTTTTTT.

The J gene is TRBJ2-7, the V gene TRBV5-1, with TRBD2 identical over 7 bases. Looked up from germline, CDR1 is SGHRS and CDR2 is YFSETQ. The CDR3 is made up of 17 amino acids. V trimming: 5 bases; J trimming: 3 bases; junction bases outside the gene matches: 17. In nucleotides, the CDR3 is TGCGCCAGCAGTCGGGCCGAGACTAGCCGGACATTCTACGAGCAGTACTTC. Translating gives CASSRAETSRTFYEQYF.

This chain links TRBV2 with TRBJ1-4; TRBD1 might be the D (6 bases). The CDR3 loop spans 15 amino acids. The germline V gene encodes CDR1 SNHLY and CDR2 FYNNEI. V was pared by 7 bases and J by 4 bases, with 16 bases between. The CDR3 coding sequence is TGTGCCAGCACCGCCGGGGGCTGGGGTAATGAAAAACTGTTTTTT. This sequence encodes CASTAGGWGNEKLFF.

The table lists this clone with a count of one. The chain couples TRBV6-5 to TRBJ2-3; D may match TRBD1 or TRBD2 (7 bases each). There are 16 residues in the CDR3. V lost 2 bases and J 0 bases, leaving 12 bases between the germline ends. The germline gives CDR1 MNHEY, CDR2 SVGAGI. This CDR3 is CASSYGEGASTDTQYF. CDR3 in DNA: TGTGCCAGCAGTTACGGGGAGGGGGCGAGCACAGATACGCAGTATTTT.

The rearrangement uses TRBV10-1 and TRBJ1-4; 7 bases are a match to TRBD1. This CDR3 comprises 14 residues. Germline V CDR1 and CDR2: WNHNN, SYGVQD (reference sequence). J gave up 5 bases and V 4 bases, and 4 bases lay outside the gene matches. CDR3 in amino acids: CASSAGGINEKLFF. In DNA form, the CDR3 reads TGCGCCAGCAGTGCAGGGGGAATAAATGAAAAACTGTTTTTT.

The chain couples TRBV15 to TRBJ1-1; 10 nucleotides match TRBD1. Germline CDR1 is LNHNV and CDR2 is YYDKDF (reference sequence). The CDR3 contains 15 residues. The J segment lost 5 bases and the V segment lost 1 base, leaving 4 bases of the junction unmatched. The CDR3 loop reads CATSRGDRGQTEAFF. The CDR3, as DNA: TGTGCCACCAGCAGAGGGGACAGGGGACAAACTGAAGCTTTCTTT.

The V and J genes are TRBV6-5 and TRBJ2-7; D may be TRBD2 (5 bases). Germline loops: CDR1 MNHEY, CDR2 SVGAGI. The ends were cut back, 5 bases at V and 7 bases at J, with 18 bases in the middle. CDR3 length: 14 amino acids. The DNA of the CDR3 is TGTGCCAGCAGTCTCCTAGCATCTGCAATGGAGCAGTACTTC. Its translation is CASSLLASAMEQYF.

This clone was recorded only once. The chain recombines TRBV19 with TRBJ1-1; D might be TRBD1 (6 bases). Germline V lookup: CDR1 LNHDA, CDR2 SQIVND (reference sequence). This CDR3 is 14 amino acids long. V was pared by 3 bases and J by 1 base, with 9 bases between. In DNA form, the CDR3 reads TGTGCCAGTAGTATTGGAGGGGGGAACACTGAAGCTTTCTTT. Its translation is CASSIGGGNTEAFF.

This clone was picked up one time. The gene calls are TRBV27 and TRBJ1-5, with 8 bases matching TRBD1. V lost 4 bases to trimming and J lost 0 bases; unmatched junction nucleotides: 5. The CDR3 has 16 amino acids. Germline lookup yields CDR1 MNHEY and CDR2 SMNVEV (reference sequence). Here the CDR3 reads CASSYSGTGSNQPQHF. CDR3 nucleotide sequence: TGTGCCAGCAGTTATTCGGGGACAGGTAGCAATCAGCCCCAGCATTTT.